This TCR beta chain was identified during a study of T cells in Graves' hyperthyroidism and ophthalmopathy (dated by TCRdb to 2018 to 2020). In terms of the full investigation: Peripheral blood was collected at initial diagnosis, before any treatment. A discovery cohort of about a hundred patients, fewer than 50 with Graves' ophthalmopathy and approximately 57 with stable Graves' hyperthyroidism, was used to find distinguishing TCR V-J signatures. Whether ophthalmopathy could be predicted prospectively was tested in an independent validation cohort made up of roughly 19 hyperthyroidism patients plus 17 patients who later progressed to ophthalmopathy. The 100 discovery patients were divided at random into training and test sets in a 7:3 ratio. Thyroid tissue and blood T-cell repertoires from about six Graves' hyperthyroidism patients were also compared in the study. Following sampling, methimazole starting at 30 mg daily was given to hyperthyroidism patients, and high-dose intravenous methylprednisolone was given to ophthalmopathy patients. The paper describes TCR Vbeta CDR3 sequencing of about 140 peripheral blood samples, made up of about 41 ophthalmopathy patients, roughly 80 hyperthyroidism patients and around 17 progressor patients. Broader findings and caveats from the paper: In validation, progression to ophthalmopathy was predicted by the model with 70.59% sensitivity and nearly 75% specificity, a median of about 6 months before onset. A 13 V-J signature model separated ophthalmopathy from stable hyperthyroidism, with approximately 86% sensitivity and roughly 81% specificity in cross-validation and 80%/75% in testing. Most expanded thyroid clonotypes (frequency above 0.001) were also detected in blood, a finding suggesting that blood repertoires may reflect thyroid immune responses. Sample size was not statistically predetermined, and investigators were not blinded to group allocation.

The TCR beta CDR3 regions were amplified from the RNA transcripts. For the first round of RT-PCR on the TCR CDR3, the HTBI primer set was used together with the Qiagen OneStep RT-PCR kit. A second multiplex PCR round built the libraries, followed by size selection and purification. The libraries were sequenced on an Illumina HiSeq2000 using paired-end 100 bp reads. The study's processing was this. SOAPnuke was used to process the raw data, removing reads that contained adapters or uncalled bases, had a mean Phred below 15, or lacked an exact match to the constant primer or identifier. COPE v1.2.5 was used to merge the high-quality paired reads, and each unique nucleotide sequence was defined as a clonotype. MiTCR v1.1 was used to align clonotypes to the IMGT TRBV, TRBD and TRBJ reference segments. The analysis included only V-J combinations with a frequency above 0.0001, which together covered more than 98% of the repertoires. The TCS score was defined as the ratio of F50 (clonal expansion) to E x V (chaos), calculated using BLOSUM62-based TCRdist between CDR3 peptides within each V-J. Welch's t-statistics and random forest reduced roughly 540 V-J features to under 15, which were used in a naive Bayes classifier (R e1071). TCRdb reprocessed the public reads (quality trimming at Q25 with fastp, clone calling with MiXCR) and kept in-frame beta chains. Rows with a matching CDR3 protein are joined into one entry that keeps the most common DNA and genes. The V and J calls and clone size come from TCRdb's table, not from the authors' own analysis. In all, the sample holds 250,000 to 300,000 distinct CDR3 sequences, and roughly 15% of those were seen once. Jointly, the top ten make up about an eighth of the sample.

This clonotype was observed at least ten times. Its antigen is not yet known. Base qualities were left out, and no much larger clone turns up one base away. The junction carries 15 bases between V and J, which are trimmed by 5 bases and 0 bases respectively. The germline V gene (reference sequence) sets CDR1 to DFQATT and CDR2 to SNEGSKA. The CDR3 has 15 amino acids, counting the end cysteine and phenylalanine. CDR3 DNA only is kept here, 45 bases in frame from base 1. The hyperthyroidism patients were between 18 and 65 years old and newly diagnosed, with a disease duration of less than 2 months. Any patient with an uncontrolled infection, another autoimmune disease, pregnancy or lactation was excluded. Diagnoses relied on clinical symptoms, serum thyroxine and TRAb, thyroid ultrasound and orbital computed tomography. For progressor patients, blood was drawn at the first diagnosis of hyperthyroidism, before any ophthalmopathy symptoms had appeared. PBMCs were isolated from about 10 ml of fresh peripheral blood by Ficoll-Paque density gradient centrifugation. Progressor patients were initially diagnosed with Graves' hyperthyroidism and developed ophthalmopathy during follow-up. Trizol reagent was used to extract total RNA, and RNA quality was then checked on an Agilent 2100 Bioanalyzer.

Recombination joined TRBV20-1 with TRBJ2-3, and possibly TRBD2, on 5 matching bases. Specimen: blood. The receptor was derived from a woman between 35 and 50 years old with Graves' hyperthyroidism that later progressed to Graves' ophthalmopathy. The CDR3 region has the sequence CSAPLAEASTDTQYF. The DNA sequence is as follows: TGCAGTGCTCCACTGGCGGAGGCTAGCACAGATACGCAGTATTTT.